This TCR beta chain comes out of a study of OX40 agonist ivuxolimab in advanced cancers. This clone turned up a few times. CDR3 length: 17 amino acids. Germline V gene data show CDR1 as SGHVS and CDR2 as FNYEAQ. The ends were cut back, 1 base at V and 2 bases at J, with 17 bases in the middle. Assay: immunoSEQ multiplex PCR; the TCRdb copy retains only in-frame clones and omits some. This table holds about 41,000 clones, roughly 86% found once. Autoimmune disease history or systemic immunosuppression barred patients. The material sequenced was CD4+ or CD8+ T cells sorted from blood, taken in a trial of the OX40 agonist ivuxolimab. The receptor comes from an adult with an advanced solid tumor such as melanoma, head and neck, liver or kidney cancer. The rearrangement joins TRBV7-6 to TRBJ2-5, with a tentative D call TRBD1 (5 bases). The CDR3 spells CASSLGGISVLQETQYF. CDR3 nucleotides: TGTGCCAGCAGCTTAGGGGGCATCTCCGTCCTTCAAGAGACCCAGTACTTC.